Reported below is one TCR beta chain. The antigen it recognizes is unknown. No base quality information exists; no much larger clone differs at one position. The CDR3 covers 17 residues, taking in both the cysteine and the phenylalanine. Here the CDR3 DNA is all that survives: 51 bases in frame from base 1. V loses 5 bases of germline sequence and J loses 0 bases, and the interval between the two ends is 14 bases. Looking up the germline V gene yields CDR1 SGHTA and CDR2 FQGNSA. The data are from a study of radiotherapy plus CTLA-4 blockade in lung cancer (dated by TCRdb to the late 2010s). Study-level background: Among the enrolled patients, roughly 17% had an objective response, and roughly 30% reached disease control.

The paper as a whole reports these results and caveats: Increased serum interferon-beta after radiation, together with early dynamic changes in blood T cell clones, were reported to be the strongest predictors of response. After treatment with radiotherapy and ipilimumab, TCR clones that originated in tumors expanded in peripheral blood.

In this study, focal radiation therapy paired with CTLA-4 blockade (ipilimumab) was tested in patients who had chemo-refractory metastatic non-small-cell lung cancer. Libraries came from the immunoSEQ multiplex PCR assay. Imported from immuneACCESS, the table was reduced by TCRdb to in-frame sequences with V and J called. These copies leave out some clones; in studies compared against another copy, an unresolved V gene accounts for under half, and the cause of the remainder is not known. This sample comprises roughly 42,000 clones, 50% to 70% of them detected only once. The top ten clones comprise about 18% of the sample.

The sequence came from a human donor with non-small cell lung cancer who had a partial response to radiotherapy plus ipilimumab. In this chain, TRBV7-2 is recombined with TRBJ1-6, with the D gene call left open. The source material was peripheral blood, sampled from a patient treated with radiotherapy plus ipilimumab. Here the CDR3 is given as CASSPERRSSYNSPLHF. Here is the DNA: TGTGCCAGCAGCCCCGAGAGAAGGAGCTCCTATAATTCACCCCTCCACTTT.